This T cell receptor (beta chain) was sequenced in a study of blood T cell repertoires in COVID-19. Turning to the study itself: Samples came from the United States, Italy and Spain, spanning acute and convalescent COVID-19. The cDNA or gDNA used as material had been derived from T cells, B-cell-depleted T cells, or PBMCs.

CDR1 is MNHEY and CDR2 is SVGEGT in the germline V gene. The CDR3 is 17 residues long. Germline trimming cut 5 bases from V and 9 bases from J; bases unmatched to any gene: 13. Profiling relied on immunoSEQ multiplex PCR, and the TCRdb table lists in-frame clones only, not all of them. The table has some 27,000 clones, roughly 84% seen once; the top ten hold approximately 7.5%. This sequence joins TRBV6-2 or TRBV6-3 and TRBJ2-1, with 13 bases aligning to TRBD2. This sequence originates from a man aged 50-60 years with active COVID-19. Sequenced input: peripheral blood. The CDR3 coding sequence is TGTGCCAGCAGTAAAGACGGACTAGCGGGAGAGGGGGGTGAGCAGTTCTTC. Protein sequence: CASSKDGLAGEGGEQFF.